This T cell receptor beta chain was observed in a study of beta chain features in type 1 diabetes. Overall study results and limits: It was possible that PCR favored shorter templates, equally so in patients and controls.

The germline CDR1 and CDR2 sequences are KGHSH and LQKENI. This CDR3 is built from 14 residues. V dropped 5 bases and J dropped 10 bases, with 18 bases sitting between them. A single heparinised draw of about 100 mL on average was taken per donor. Every isolated RNA sample was fully reverse transcribed, so sequencing captured expressed TCRB transcripts. Using immunoSEQ multiplex PCR, the repertoire was profiled, and TCRdb retains in-frame clones only, with some absent. The sample has under 400,000 clones; 12% to 15% are singletons. This clone has at least ten counts. Its target is unknown. The receptor was isolated from a young man in good health. The sequencing sample was made of central memory CD4+ T cells from blood. The V and J genes are TRBV18 and TRBJ2-4; the D gene is possibly TRBD1 (6 bases). The CDR3 DNA reads TGTGCCAGCTCAAGTAACGGACAGAGGGGGATTCAGTACTTC. Its translation: CASSSNGQRGIQYF.